This TCR beta chain was found in a study of T cell repertoires in cytomegalovirus infection. Notes on this clonotype: Its antigen is still unknown.

Germline assignment: CDR1 SGDLS and CDR2 YYNGEE. Trimming pared 0 bases from V and 0 bases from J, leaving 9 bases between. CDR3 size: 15 residues. TCRdb independently ran MiXCR on the reads; one entry per CDR3 protein. The repertoire holds roughly 990,000 distinct CDR3 sequences, with around 30% as singletons. The rearrangement links TRBV9 to TRBJ1-1; D gene uncertain. The sequence derives from a human donor in good health (CMV status not recorded). Some clones in this sample may be carry-over from other donors' samples. The material sequenced was cultured CD8+ T cells from PBMCs, taken from culture after CMV antigen stimulation. The CDR3, as DNA: TGTGCCAGCAGCGTAGGGAAAGACATGAACACTGAAGCTTTCTTT. This codes for CASSVGKDMNTEAFF.